This record looks at one T cell receptor beta chain sequence and its context. Its specificity is unknown. A much bigger clone sits one base away, suggesting this may be a read error. The CDR3 does not close with the conserved phenylalanine or tryptophan, likely indicating a read error. One entry per CDR3 protein results from TCRdb running MiXCR on the 5' RACE reads. Found here are 35,000 to 50,000 distinct CDR3 sequences, less than 25% of them singletons; the top ten hold about 4%. Points from the study as a whole: Tumor memory CD4+ T cell TCR gene usage clustered with blood and lymph node memory CD4+ cells and lymph node naive CD4+ cells. Tumor Tregs overlapped most with tumor, then blood, naive CD4+ cells.

Tregs were sorted as CD4+CD25+CD127-/low cells. Sequenced sample: Tregs sorted from blood. The TCR was taken from a female donor with breast cancer.

The CDR3 spells CASSLRGGSSYNEQFL. The DNA of the CDR3 is TGTGCCAGCAGTCTTAGGGGTGGGAGCTCCTACAATGAGCAGTTCCTC. This chain links TRBV6-5 with TRBJ2-1, with D perhaps given as TRBD1 or TRBD2 (5 bases each). The CDR3 is 16 amino acids. CDR1 and CDR2 (germline): MNHEY, SVGAGI. Deletions cut 5 bases from V and 0 bases from J, with 14 bases between.